This T cell receptor beta chain derives from a study of long-term antiretroviral therapy in people with HIV. The CDR3 length is 13 residues. V was trimmed by 10 bases and J by 2 bases, leaving 14 bases between them. Germline V gene sequence: CDR1 SEHNR, CDR2 FQNEAQ (reference sequence). At the survey level, the v3.0 immunoSEQ assay was run. Profiling relied on immunoSEQ multiplex PCR, and the TCRdb table lists in-frame clones only, not all of them. The sample yields around 11,000 clones, around 89% seen once. This specimen consisted of unsorted PBMCs, obtained 0.2 years before starting antiretroviral therapy. The clonotype was recovered from a woman aged 40 to 49 with HIV. The V gene is TRBV7-9, the J gene TRBJ1-2; D call uncertain. CDR3 sequence reads: CATTPLVNYGYTF. In DNA form, the CDR3 reads TGTGCCACAACCCCTCTAGTAAACTATGGCTACACCTTC.